This TCR beta chain was sequenced for a study of CD8 T cells in ankylosing spondylitis. General observations from the study: Previously reported in reactive arthritis synovial fluid and blood were some of the motif variants. A motif of eight or nine highly homologous TCR beta variants was seen as apparently characteristic of ankylosing spondylitis blood. Peripheral blood samples showed relatively rare disease-linked clones, and these clones were CD8+. Disease-linked clones reportedly showed significant enrichment in matched ankylosing spondylitis synovial fluid.

This CDR3 spans 15 amino acids. The junction had 3 bases not matched to a gene; V was cut back by 2 bases and J by 1 base. Germline values: CDR1 SGHTA, CDR2 FQGNSA. This clonotype has only a few counts. Its antigen is not identified. TCR beta libraries were made by quantitative 5'-RACE with molecular barcodes. Each CDR3 protein is one row after TCRdb ran MiXCR on the 5' RACE reads. Seen here are 200,000 to 250,000 distinct CDR3 sequences, about 7% observed once, and the top ten hold 14%. The chain recombines TRBV7-2 with TRBJ2-7; the match to TRBD1 covers 9 bases. The sample comprised blood, either unsorted or a sorted T cell fraction (not recorded which). This clonotype was sampled from a male donor with ankylosing spondylitis. CDR3 protein: CASSLIGTGSYEQYF. The CDR3 nucleotides read TGTGCCAGCAGCTTAATCGGGACAGGGTCCTACGAGCAGTACTTC.